This is a list of T cell receptor beta chains from one sample in a study of blood T cell repertoires in COVID-19. Sequenced by immunoSEQ multiplex PCR; TCRdb stores in-frame clones only, minus some. The sample lists 140,000 to 150,000 clones; roughly 84% were seen once. The sample was peripheral blood. The receptor source for this set is a human donor in a cohort sampled during active COVID-19. CDR3s include the opening cysteine and the closing phenylalanine or tryptophan. The D gene is left open where the match is weak. Expanded clones get a size class; other rows say once, few or many, or leave the size out.

j_gene | abundance | v_gene | d_gene | CDR3nt | CDR3aa
TRBJ1-1 | once | TRBV18 | TRBD1 | TGTGCCAGCTCACCGGGGACAGGGGGTACTGAAGCTTTCTTT | CASSPGTGGTEAFF
TRBJ1-3 | . | TRBV30 | . | TGTGCCCGGGGGGTCGCTGGAAACACCATATATTTT | CARGVAGNTIYF
TRBJ2-1 | . | TRBV19 | TRBD2 | TGTGCCAGTAGTATAGATGTGGCGGGGGGTTACAATGAGCAGTTCTTC | CASSIDVAGGYNEQFF
TRBJ1-1 | few | TRBV7-2 | TRBD1 | TGTGCCAGCAGCTTACACGGGACAGTTGAAGCTTTCTTT | CASSLHGTVEAFF
TRBJ1-1 | . | TRBV20-1 | . | TGCAGTGCTAGTAAGGACAGACAGAACACTGAAGCTTTCTTT | CSASKDRQNTEAFF
TRBJ1-3 | once | TRBV3-1/TRBV3-2 | . | TGTGCCAGCAGCCCATCTACCCAAGACTCTGGAAACACCATATATTTT | CASSPSTQDSGNTIYF
TRBJ2-1 | once | TRBV7-3 | . | TGTGCCAGCAGCTTAGAGGGACATTCCTACAATGAGCAGTTCTTC | CASSLEGHSYNEQFF
TRBJ1-5 | . | TRBV5-4 | TRBD1 | TGTGCCAGCAGCGAGACAGGGGGGAGCAATCAGCCCCAGCATTTT | CASSETGGSNQPQHF
TRBJ1-5 | . | TRBV9 | . | TGTGCCAGCAGCTCAGGACAAACCAATCAGCCCCAGCATTTT | CASSSGQTNQPQHF
TRBJ2-3 | . | TRBV5-6 | . | TGTGCCAGCAGCTTCAAGCGTTTCCTAAATACGCAGTATTTT | CASSFKRFLNTQYF
TRBJ1-6 | few | TRBV9 | . | TGTGCCAGCAGCGTAGCGTCTAGCCCCGACGGAAATTCACCCCTCCACTTT | CASSVASSPDGNSPLHF
TRBJ2-4 | . | TRBV6-2/TRBV6-3 | TRBD2 | TGTGCCAGCAGTTTAGTAGCGGGAGGTAATCAGTACTTC | CASSLVAGGNQYF
TRBJ2-3 | . | TRBV7-2 | TRBD2 | TGTGCCAGCAGCCAGGTAGCGGGGGGCCCAGATACGCAGTATTTT | CASSQVAGGPDTQYF
TRBJ2-2 | few | TRBV6-2/TRBV6-3 | TRBD2 | TGTGCCAGCAGTCCGGGGGGAATAGATACCGGGGAGCTGTTTTTT | CASSPGGIDTGELFF
TRBJ1-6 | . | TRBV11-2 | . | TGTGCCAGCAGCCTGGGCGGGACGGCCTCCAGTACCCTCCACTTT | CASSLGGTASSTLHF
TRBJ2-4 | . | TRBV12-5 | TRBD1 | TGTGCTAGTGGTTTTGAAACAGGGGGCGGGGTATACATTCAGTACTTC | CASGFETGGGVYIQYF
TRBJ2-1 | . | TRBV15 | TRBD2 | TGTGCCACCAGCAGAATCGATACTAGCGTCGACAATGAGCAGTTCTTC | CATSRIDTSVDNEQFF
TRBJ2-5 | . | TRBV29-1 | TRBD2 | TGCAGCGTTGTAGAACTAGCGGGAGTTCAGGGAGAGACCCAGTACTTC | CSVVELAGVQGETQYF
TRBJ2-2 | . | TRBV7-8 | TRBD2 | TGTGCCAGCAGCCCCACGGGAGGGGCTACCGGGGAGCTGTTTTTT | CASSPTGGATGELFF
TRBJ1-1 | . | TRBV29-1 | . | TGCAGCGTTGGCCCCGGGACACTGAACACTGAAGCTTTCTTT | CSVGPGTLNTEAFF
TRBJ1-5 | . | TRBV5-6 | TRBD1 | TGTGCCAGCAGCTTTGGACAGGGAGACAATCAGCCCCAGCATTTT | CASSFGQGDNQPQHF
TRBJ1-5 | once | TRBV6-5 | . | TGTGCCAGCAGCACGGAGGGTGGGGCTCAGCCCCAGCATTTT | CASSTEGGAQPQHF
TRBJ1-5 | . | TRBV2 | . | TGTGCCAGCAGTGCCGGGGGGCTTGTGAACAATCAGCCCCAGCATTTT | CASSAGGLVNNQPQHF
TRBJ1-1 | . | TRBV15 | . | TGTGCCACCAGCTCCGGGGGAATGAACACTGAAGCTTTCTTT | CATSSGGMNTEAFF
TRBJ2-3 | . | TRBV29-1 | . | TGCAGCGCAGGGGTGACGTGGGACACAGATACGCAGTATTTT | CSAGVTWDTDTQYF
TRBJ2-3 | . | TRBV6-2/TRBV6-3 | . | TGTGCCAGCAGTCCCTTGAGGGCCAGCACAGATACGCAGTATTTT | CASSPLRASTDTQYF
TRBJ2-1 | . | TRBV7-9 | . | TGTGCCAGCAGCCATCAGTCCTACAATGAGCAGTTCTTC | CASSHQSYNEQFF
TRBJ2-3 | once | TRBV5-1 | . | TGCGCCAGCAGGAGCGGCCTCACAGATACGCAGTATTTT | CASRSGLTDTQYF
TRBJ2-7 | . | TRBV20-1 | . | TGCAGTGCTGGACAGTCCTACGAGCAGTACTTC | CSAGQSYEQYF
TRBJ1-1 | . | TRBV5-1 | . | TGCGCCAGCAGCGGAGGGCTTAACACTGAAGCTTTCTTT | CASSGGLNTEAFF
TRBJ2-3 | . | TRBV30 | TRBD2 | TGTGCCTGGAGTTGGACTAGCGGGAGGGCCGCTACGCAGTATTTT | CAWSWTSGRAATQYF
TRBJ1-2 | . | TRBV5-1 | . | TGCGCCAGCAGCCCCGCGGGGTTGGGGTATGGCTACACCTTC | CASSPAGLGYGYTF
TRBJ2-1 | . | TRBV6-2/TRBV6-3 | . | TGTGCCAGCAGTTACGAGGCCCTCAATGAGCAGTTCTTC | CASSYEALNEQFF
TRBJ1-2 | . | TRBV28 | . | TGTGCCAGCAACGATGGACAAACGGCTTGGGGCTACACCTTC | CASNDGQTAWGYTF
TRBJ2-1 | . | TRBV12-3/TRBV12-4 | TRBD2 | TGTGCCAGCAGTTTTAGCGGGGCACCGTTCTTC | CASSFSGAPFF
TRBJ1-3 | once | TRBV19 | . | TGTGCCAGTAGTATCCCGCGGACTTCTGGAAACACCATATATTTT | CASSIPRTSGNTIYF
TRBJ1-1 | . | TRBV11-2 | . | TGTGCCAGCAGCTTAGATATGGTACAGACTGAAGCTTTCTTT | CASSLDMVQTEAFF
TRBJ1-1 | . | TRBV28 | . | TGTGCCAGCAGTGCGGGGGGAGTGAACACTGAAGCTTTCTTT | CASSAGGVNTEAFF
TRBJ2-7 | . | TRBV2 | . | TGTGCCAGCAGTGCAGATCAGTCGCGGGGTTCCTACGAGCAGTACTTC | CASSADQSRGSYEQYF
TRBJ2-1 | . | TRBV6-5 | TRBD2 | TGTGCCAGCAAGGAACTAGCGGATAACAATGAGCAGTTCTTC | CASKELADNNEQFF
TRBJ1-5 | . | TRBV7-2 | TRBD1 | TGTGCCAGCAGCCAAAGGGACAGATTGGGCAATCAGCCCCAGCATTTT | CASSQRDRLGNQPQHF
TRBJ2-3 | . | TRBV6-2/TRBV6-3 | . | TGTGCCAGCAGTTACCGCCCACTAGACCAGGAATGTTTT | CASSYRPLDQECF
TRBJ1-4 | . | TRBV7-2 | . | TGTGCCAGCAGCTTAGCGAGGGATTCGGAAAAACTGTTTTTT | CASSLARDSEKLFF
TRBJ1-1 | . | TRBV7-8 | TRBD1 | TGTGCCAGCAGCTTATCAGGGGGCACTGAAGCTTTCTTT | CASSLSGGTEAFF
TRBJ2-5 | . | TRBV7-2 | TRBD1 | TGTGCCAGCAGCTCCCTCCGGGACAGGGTTGGGGAGACCCAGTACTTC | CASSSLRDRVGETQYF
TRBJ1-2 | . | TRBV11-3 | TRBD1 | TGTGCCAGCAGCTTGGGACAGGGGTATGGCTACACCTTC | CASSLGQGYGYTF
TRBJ1-5 | . | TRBV2 | . | TGTGCCAGCAGGCGGGGAAGGGGAGGCAATCAGCCCCAGCATTTT | CASRRGRGGNQPQHF
TRBJ1-3 | . | TRBV29-1 | . | TGCAGCGTTGGAGGGACTGGAAACACCATATATTTT | CSVGGTGNTIYF
TRBJ2-1 | once | TRBV24-1 | TRBD1 | TGTGCCACCAGTGACCGGGACAGGACTCGGGAAGAGCAGTTCTTC | CATSDRDRTREEQFF
TRBJ2-5 | . | TRBV3-1/TRBV3-2 | TRBD1 | TGTGCCAGCAGCCATAGCCAGGGGGCCCAGTACTTC | CASSHSQGAQYF